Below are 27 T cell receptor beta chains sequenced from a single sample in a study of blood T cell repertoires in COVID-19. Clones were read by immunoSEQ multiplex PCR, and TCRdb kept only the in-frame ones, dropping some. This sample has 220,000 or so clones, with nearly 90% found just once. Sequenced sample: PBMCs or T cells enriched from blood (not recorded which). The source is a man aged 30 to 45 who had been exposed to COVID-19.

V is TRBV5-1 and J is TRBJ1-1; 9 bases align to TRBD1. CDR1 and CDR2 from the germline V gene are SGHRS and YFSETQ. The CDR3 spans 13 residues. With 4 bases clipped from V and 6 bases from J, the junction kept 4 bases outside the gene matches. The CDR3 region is CASSRRQGAEAFF. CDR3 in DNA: TGCGCCAGCAGCCGACGACAGGGGGCTGAAGCTTTCTTT. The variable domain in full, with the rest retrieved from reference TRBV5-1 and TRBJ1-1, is KAGVTQTPRYLIKTRGQQVTLSCSPISGHRSVSWYQQTPGQGLQFLFEYFSETQRNKGNFPGRFSGRQFSNSRSEMNVSTLELGDSALYLCASSRRQGAEAFFGQGTRLTVV.

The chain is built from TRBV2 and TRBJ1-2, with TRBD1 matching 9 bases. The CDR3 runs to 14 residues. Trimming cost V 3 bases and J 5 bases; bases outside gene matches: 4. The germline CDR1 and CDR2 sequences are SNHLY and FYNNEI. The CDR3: CASSDGQGWYGYTF. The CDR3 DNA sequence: TGTGCCAGCAGTGATGGACAGGGGTGGTATGGCTACACCTTC.

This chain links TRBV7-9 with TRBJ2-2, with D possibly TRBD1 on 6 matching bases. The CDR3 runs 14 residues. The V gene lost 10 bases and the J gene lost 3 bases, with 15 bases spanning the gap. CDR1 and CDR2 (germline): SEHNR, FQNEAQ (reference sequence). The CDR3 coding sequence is TGTGCCACCGGGACACTTCTGGACACCGGGGAGCTGTTTTTT. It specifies CATGTLLDTGELFF.

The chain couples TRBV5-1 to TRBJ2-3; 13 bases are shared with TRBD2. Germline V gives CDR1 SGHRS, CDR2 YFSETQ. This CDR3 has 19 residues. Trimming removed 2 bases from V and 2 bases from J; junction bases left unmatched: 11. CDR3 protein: CASSFTSGGAKPYTDTQYF. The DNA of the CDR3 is TGCGCCAGCAGCTTTACTAGCGGGGGGGCCAAGCCCTACACAGATACGCAGTATTTT.

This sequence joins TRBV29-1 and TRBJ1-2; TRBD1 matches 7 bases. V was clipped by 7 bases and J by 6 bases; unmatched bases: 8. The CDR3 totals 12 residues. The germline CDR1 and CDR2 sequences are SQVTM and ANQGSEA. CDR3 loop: CSAGDRDNGYTF. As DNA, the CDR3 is TGCAGCGCCGGGGACAGAGACAATGGCTACACCTTC.

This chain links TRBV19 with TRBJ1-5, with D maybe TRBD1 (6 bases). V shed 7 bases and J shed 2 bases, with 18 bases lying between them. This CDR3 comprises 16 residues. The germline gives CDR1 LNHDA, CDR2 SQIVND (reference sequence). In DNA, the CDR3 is TGTGCCAGTAAGCCCCTTTACAGGGAGCGCAATCAGCCCCAGCATTTT. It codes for CASKPLYRERNQPQHF.

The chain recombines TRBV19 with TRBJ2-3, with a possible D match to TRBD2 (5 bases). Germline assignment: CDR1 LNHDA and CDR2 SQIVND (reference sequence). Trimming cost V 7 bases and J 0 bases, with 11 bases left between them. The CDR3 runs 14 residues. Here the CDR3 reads CASIGLGSTDTQYF. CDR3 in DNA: TGTGCCAGTATTGGACTGGGGAGCACAGATACGCAGTATTTT.

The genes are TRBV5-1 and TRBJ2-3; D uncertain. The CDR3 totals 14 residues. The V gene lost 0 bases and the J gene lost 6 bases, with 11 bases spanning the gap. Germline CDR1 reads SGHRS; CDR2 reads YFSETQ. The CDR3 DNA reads TGCGCCAGCAGCTTGGGGGCCCGAAGTGATACGCAGTATTTT. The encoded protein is CASSLGARSDTQYF.

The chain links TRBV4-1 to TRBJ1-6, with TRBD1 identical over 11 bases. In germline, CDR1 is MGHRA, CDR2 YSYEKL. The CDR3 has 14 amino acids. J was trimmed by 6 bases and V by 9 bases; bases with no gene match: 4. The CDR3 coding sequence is TGCGCCAGTGCCGGGACAGGGGGTAATTCACCCCTCCACTTT. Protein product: CASAGTGGNSPLHF.

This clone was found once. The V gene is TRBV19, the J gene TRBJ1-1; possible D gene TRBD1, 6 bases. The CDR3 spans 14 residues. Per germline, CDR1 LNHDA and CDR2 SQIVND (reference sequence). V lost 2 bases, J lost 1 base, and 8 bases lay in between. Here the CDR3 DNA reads TGTGCCAGTAGTATACGACAGGAGAACACTGAAGCTTTCTTT. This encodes CASSIRQENTEAFF.

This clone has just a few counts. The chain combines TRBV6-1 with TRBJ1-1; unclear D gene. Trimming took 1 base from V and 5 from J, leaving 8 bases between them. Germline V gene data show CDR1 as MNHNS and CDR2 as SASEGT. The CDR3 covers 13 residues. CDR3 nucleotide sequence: TGTGCCAGCAGTGAAGAAAAGAGTACTGAAGCTTTCTTT. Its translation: CASSEEKSTEAFF.

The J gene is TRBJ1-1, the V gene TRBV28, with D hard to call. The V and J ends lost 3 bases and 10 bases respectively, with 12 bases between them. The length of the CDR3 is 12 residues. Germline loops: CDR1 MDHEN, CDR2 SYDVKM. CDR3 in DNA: TGTGCCAGCAGTTTCTCAGATAGAGGAGCTTTCTTT. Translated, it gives CASSFSDRGAFF.

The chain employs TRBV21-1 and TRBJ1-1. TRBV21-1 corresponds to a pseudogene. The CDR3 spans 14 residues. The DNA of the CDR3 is TGTGCCAGCAGCAAAGGGGAGGGGGGCACTGAAGCTTTCTTT. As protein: CASSKGEGGTEAFF.

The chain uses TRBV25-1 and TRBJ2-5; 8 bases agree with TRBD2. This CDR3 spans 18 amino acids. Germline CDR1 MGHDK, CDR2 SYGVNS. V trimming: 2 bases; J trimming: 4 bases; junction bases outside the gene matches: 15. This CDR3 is CASSENRGGAVPVETQYF. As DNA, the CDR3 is TGTGCCAGCAGTGAAAATCGGGGGGGAGCGGTTCCTGTAGAGACCCAGTACTTC.

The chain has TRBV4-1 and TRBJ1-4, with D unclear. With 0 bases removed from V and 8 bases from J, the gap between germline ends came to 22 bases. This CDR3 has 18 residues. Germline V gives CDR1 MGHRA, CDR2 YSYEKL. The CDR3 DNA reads TGCGCCAGCAGCCAAGATCCGACCGGTCTTTTTCGGGGAGAAAAACTGTTTTTT. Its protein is CASSQDPTGLFRGEKLFF.

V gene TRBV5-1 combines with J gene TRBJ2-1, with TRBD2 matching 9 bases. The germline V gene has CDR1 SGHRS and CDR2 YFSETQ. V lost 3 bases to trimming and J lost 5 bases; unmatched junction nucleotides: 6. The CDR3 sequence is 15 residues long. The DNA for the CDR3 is TGCGCCAGCAGCTCCTCTAGCGGGGTCAACAATGAGCAGTTCTTC. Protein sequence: CASSSSSGVNNEQFF.

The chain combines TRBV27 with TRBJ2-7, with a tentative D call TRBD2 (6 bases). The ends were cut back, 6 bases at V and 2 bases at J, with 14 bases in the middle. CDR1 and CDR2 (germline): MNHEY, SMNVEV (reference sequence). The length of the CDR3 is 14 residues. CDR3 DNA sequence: TGTGCCAGCAGGGGGTCATGGAGGGCCTACGAGCAGTACTTC. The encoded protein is CASRGSWRAYEQYF.

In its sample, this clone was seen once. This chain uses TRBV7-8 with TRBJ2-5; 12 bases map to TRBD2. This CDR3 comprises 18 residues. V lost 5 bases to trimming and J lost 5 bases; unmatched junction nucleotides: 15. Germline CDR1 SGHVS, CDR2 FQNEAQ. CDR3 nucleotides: TGTGCCAGCAGCCCAACGGGGCCTAGCGGGGGGGCCTTGGAGACCCAGTACTTC. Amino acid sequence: CASSPTGPSGGALETQYF.

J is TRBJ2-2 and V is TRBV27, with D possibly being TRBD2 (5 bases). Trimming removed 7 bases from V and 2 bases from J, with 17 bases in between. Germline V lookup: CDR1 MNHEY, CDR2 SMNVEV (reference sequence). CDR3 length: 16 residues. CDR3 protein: CASMRVGLQNTGELFF. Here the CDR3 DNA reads TGTGCCAGCATGAGGGTCGGATTACAAAACACCGGGGAGCTGTTTTTT.

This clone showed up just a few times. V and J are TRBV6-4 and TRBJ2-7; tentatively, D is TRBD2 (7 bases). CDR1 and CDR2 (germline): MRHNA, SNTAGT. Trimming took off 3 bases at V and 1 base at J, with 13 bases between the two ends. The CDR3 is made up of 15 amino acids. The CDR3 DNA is TGTGCCAGCAGTGAGAAGGGGGGGGCTTCCTACGAGCAGTACTTC. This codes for CASSEKGGASYEQYF.

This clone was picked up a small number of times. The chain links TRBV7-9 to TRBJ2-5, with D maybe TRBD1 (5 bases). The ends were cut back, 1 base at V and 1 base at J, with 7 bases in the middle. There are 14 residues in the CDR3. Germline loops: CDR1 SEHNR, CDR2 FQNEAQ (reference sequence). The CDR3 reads CASSLEQVQETQYF. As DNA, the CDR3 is TGTGCCAGCAGCTTAGAACAGGTCCAAGAGACCCAGTACTTC.

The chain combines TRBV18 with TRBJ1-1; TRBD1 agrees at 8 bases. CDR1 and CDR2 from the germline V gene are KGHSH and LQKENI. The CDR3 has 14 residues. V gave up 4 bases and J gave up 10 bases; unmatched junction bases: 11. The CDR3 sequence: CASSQQEQGARAFF. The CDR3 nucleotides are TGTGCCAGCTCACAACAGGAGCAGGGGGCGAGAGCTTTCTTT. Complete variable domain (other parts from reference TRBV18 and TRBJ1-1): NAGVMQNPRHLVRRRGQEARLRCSPMKGHSHVYWYRQLPEEGLKFMVYLQKENIIDESGMPKERFSAEFPKEGPSILRIQQVVRGDSAAYFCASSQQEQGARAFFGQGTRLTVV.

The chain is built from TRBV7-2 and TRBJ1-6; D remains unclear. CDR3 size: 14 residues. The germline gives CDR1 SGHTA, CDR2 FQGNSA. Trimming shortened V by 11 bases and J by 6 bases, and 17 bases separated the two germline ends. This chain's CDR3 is CASRAAVGNSPLHF. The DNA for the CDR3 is TGTGCCTCGCGGGCGGCTGTGGGTAATTCACCCCTCCACTTT.

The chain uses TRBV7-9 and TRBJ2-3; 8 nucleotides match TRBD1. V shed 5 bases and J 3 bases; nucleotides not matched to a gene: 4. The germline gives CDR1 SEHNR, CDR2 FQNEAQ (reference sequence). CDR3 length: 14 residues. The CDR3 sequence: CASSGTGRTDTQYF. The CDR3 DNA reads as TGTGCCAGCAGCGGGACAGGAAGAACAGATACGCAGTATTTT.

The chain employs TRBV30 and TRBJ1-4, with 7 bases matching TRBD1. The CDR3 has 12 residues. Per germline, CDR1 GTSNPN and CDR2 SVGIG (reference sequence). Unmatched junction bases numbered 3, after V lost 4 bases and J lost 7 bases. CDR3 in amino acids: CAWKGAGEKLFF. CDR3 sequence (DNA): TGTGCCTGGAAGGGGGCGGGTGAAAAACTGTTTTTT.

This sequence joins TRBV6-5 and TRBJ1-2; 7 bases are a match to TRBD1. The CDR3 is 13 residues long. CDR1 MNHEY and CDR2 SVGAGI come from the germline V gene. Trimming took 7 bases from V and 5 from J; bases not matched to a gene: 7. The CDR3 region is CASTPGQMYGYTF. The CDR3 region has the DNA TGTGCCAGCACTCCGGGACAGATGTATGGCTACACCTTC.

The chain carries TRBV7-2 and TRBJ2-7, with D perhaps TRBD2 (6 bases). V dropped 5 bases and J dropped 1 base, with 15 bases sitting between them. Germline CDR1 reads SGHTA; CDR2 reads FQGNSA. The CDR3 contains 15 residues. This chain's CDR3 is CASSPRLDLSYEQYF. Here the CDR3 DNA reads TGTGCCAGCAGCCCCCGACTAGATTTGTCCTACGAGCAGTACTTC.